This T cell receptor (beta chain) appears in the sequencing data of a study of blood T cell repertoires in COVID-19. Assay used: immunoSEQ multiplex PCR; TCRdb lists only in-frame clones, some missing. The sample has approximately 330,000 clones, roughly 87% seen once. Per germline, CDR1 SNHLY and CDR2 FYNNEI. CDR3 length: 14 amino acids. J lost 5 bases, V lost 5 bases, and 2 bases had no gene match. The rearrangement joins TRBV2 to TRBJ1-5; 11 bases are shared with TRBD1. The specimen sequenced was peripheral blood. This TCR came from a man in his thirties or forties with COVID-19, enrolled during active disease. CDR3 sequence: CASSRDRGDQPQHF. The CDR3 DNA reads TGTGCCAGCAGTCGGGACAGGGGGGATCAGCCCCAGCATTTT.